A selection of T cell receptor beta chains follows, all from one sample in a study of beta chain features in type 1 diabetes. The data were produced by immunoSEQ multiplex PCR, yet TCRdb's version contains in-frame clones alone and is incomplete. Altogether about 250,000 clones are present, approximately 14% being singletons, with the ten largest covering roughly 0.028%. The sequenced sample consisted of naive CD4+ T cells from blood. The receptors were sampled from a woman aged 40 to 50 in good health. CDR3s include the opening cysteine and the closing phenylalanine or tryptophan. Fields, in order: CDR3 DNA, CDR3 protein, V gene, clone size, J gene, D gene. A D gene is named only where the DNA matches it firmly. Some rows have no size entry. The others give once, few or many, or a class for an expanded clone.

TGTGCCAGCAGCGCGGCCGGACAGGGGGAAGAGACCCAGTACTTC,CASSAAGQGEETQYF,TRBV5-6,few,TRBJ2-5,TRBD1
TGCGCCAGCAGCCAAGATAGCAGGGTTTACGAGCAGTACTTC,CASSQDSRVYEQYF,TRBV4-1,few,TRBJ2-7,.
TGTGCCAGCAGTTTCGGACAGGGGGCAGGATATTCACCCCTCCACTTT,CASSFGQGAGYSPLHF,TRBV6-5,.,TRBJ1-6,TRBD1
TGTGCCAGCGGTACGGTCAGGGTGAACACCGGGGAGCTGTTTTTT,CASGTVRVNTGELFF,TRBV7-9,.,TRBJ2-2,.
TGTGCCAGCAGCTCTCGGTTCAACGAGCAGTACTTC,CASSSRFNEQYF,TRBV7-9,.,TRBJ2-7,.
TGTGCCAGCAGTATCAACTCCCGAGGGTTTTATGTATCTTTT,CASSINSRGFYVSF,TRBV6-6,.,TRBJ1-4,.
TGTGCCAGCAGCTTAGCGAGCGAGCAGTTCTTC,CASSLASEQFF,TRBV7-2,few,TRBJ2-1,.
TGTGCCAGCAGTTACGGCGGAGGGACAGATACGCAGTATTTT,CASSYGGGTDTQYF,TRBV6-5,few,TRBJ2-3,.
TGTGCCAACCTGTTGTTCCATGGACAGGGGTGCGCTGAAGCTTTCTTT,CANLLFHGQGCAEAFF,TRBV6-6,few,TRBJ1-1,TRBD1
TGTGCCAGCAGTTACGACAGGTCGACTAACTATGGCTACACCTTC,CASSYDRSTNYGYTF,TRBV6-6,.,TRBJ1-2,.
TGTGCCAGCAGTTACCCGTCCTTCGGGAGTCTTCGCGAGCAGTACTTC,CASSYPSFGSLREQYF,TRBV6-5,few,TRBJ2-7,.
TGTGCCAGTAGAACGGGACAGGACTATGGCTACACCTTC,CASRTGQDYGYTF,TRBV19,.,TRBJ1-2,TRBD1
TGTGCCACCCAAAGGACAGGGGCGAACACCGGGGAGCTGTTTTTT,CATQRTGANTGELFF,TRBV10-3,.,TRBJ2-2,TRBD1
TGTGCCAGCAGCTTGGCCTCGGGGGCCAACGTCCTGACTTTC,CASSLASGANVLTF,TRBV5-6,few,TRBJ2-6,.
TGCGCCAGCAGCTCCGGACAGGGGAACACTGAAGCTTTCTTT,CASSSGQGNTEAFF,TRBV5-1,.,TRBJ1-1,TRBD1
TGTGCCAGTTTCCCCCTTTCCGCGGGGAGGAACCCGCGACAAGATGAGCAGTTCTTC,CASFPLSAGRNPRQDEQFF,TRBV19,.,TRBJ2-1,.
TGTGCCAGCAGTGCCCTAACAGGGGGCTACGAGCAGTACTTC,CASSALTGGYEQYF,TRBV6-1,.,TRBJ2-7,TRBD1
TGTGCCAGCAGTTTTTTTGACAGGGTGTATTCACCCCTCCACTTT,CASSFFDRVYSPLHF,TRBV28,few,TRBJ1-6,TRBD1
TGTGCCAGCAGCTTAGATCGGCCTAGCGGGGGAGAGACCCAGTACTTC,CASSLDRPSGGETQYF,TRBV7-2,.,TRBJ2-5,TRBD2
TGTGCCAGCAGCTCAGACCCGAGGGCGGGCACTGAAGCTTTCTTT,CASSSDPRAGTEAFF,TRBV9,few,TRBJ1-1,.
TGCGCCAGCAGCTTGGTTGGCAGCCTGGGAGCGACTGAAGCTTTCTTT,CASSLVGSLGATEAFF,TRBV5-1,.,TRBJ1-1,.
TGTGCCAGCAGCAAAAAACAGGGGGCATTTGGAAACACCATATATTTT,CASSKKQGAFGNTIYF,TRBV5-4,few,TRBJ1-3,TRBD1
TGCGCCAGCAGCAGAGCCGGGGACAGGGCTTCACCCCTCCACTTT,CASSRAGDRASPLHF,TRBV5-1,.,TRBJ1-6,TRBD1
TGTGCCAGCAGTGAACGCGGGGGCCCGAACACCGGGGAGCTGTTTTTT,CASSERGGPNTGELFF,TRBV2,few,TRBJ2-2,.
TGCAGCGTTAAGATCGGTACTGGGAGGAGGGACGAAAACTATGGCTACACCTTC,CSVKIGTGRRDENYGYTF,TRBV29-1,few,TRBJ1-2,.
TGCGCCAGCAGTCGAGGGCTTGAAAACTATGGCTACACCTTC,CASSRGLENYGYTF,TRBV10-2,.,TRBJ1-2,.
TGTGCCAGCAGCGTAGCTACCAGGGGGGGCAATCAGCCCCAGCATTTT,CASSVATRGGNQPQHF,TRBV9,few,TRBJ1-5,TRBD1
TGCGCCAGCAGATACCGGACAGGGCGGAATGAGCAGTTCTTC,CASRYRTGRNEQFF,TRBV5-1,few,TRBJ2-1,TRBD1
TGTGCCAGCAGTTACCAGCGGGGGGCAGGTGGCTACACCTTC,CASSYQRGAGGYTF,TRBV6-5,.,TRBJ1-2,.
TGCAGCGTTGTACGGGGAGGAGGGGACATTCAGTACTTC,CSVVRGGGDIQYF,TRBV29-1,many,TRBJ2-4,.
TGTGCCAGCAGTGAATGGGGGGGCACAGATACGCAGTATTTT,CASSEWGGTDTQYF,TRBV2,.,TRBJ2-3,.
TGTGCCAGCAGCGCGGACAGGGTAGGCGAGACCCAGTACTTC,CASSADRVGETQYF,TRBV2,few,TRBJ2-5,TRBD1
TGTGCCAGTCGGGAGGGAGCAGATACGCAGTATTTT,CASREGADTQYF,TRBV19,few,TRBJ2-3,TRBD2
TGCGCCAGCAGCTTGGGAGCGGGACTAGTCTACGAGCAGTACTTC,CASSLGAGLVYEQYF,TRBV5-1,.,TRBJ2-7,TRBD2
TGTGCCAGCAGCCTGGGCAGGGGGCGAGGGAACACTGAAGCTTTCTTT,CASSLGRGRGNTEAFF,TRBV5-4,few,TRBJ1-1,TRBD1
TGTGCCACCCGAGCGGAGTCTGAAGCTTTCTTT,CATRAESEAFF,TRBV10-3,few,TRBJ1-1,.
TGCGCCAGCAGACTTACAGAGAACACTGAAGCTTTCTTT,CASRLTENTEAFF,TRBV10-1,.,TRBJ1-1,.
TGTGCCATCAGTAACCCCCAAGCGGGGGTGGATGAGCAGTTCTTC,CAISNPQAGVDEQFF,TRBV10-3,few,TRBJ2-1,TRBD2
TGTGCTAGTGGAAACGCGTTGACAGGCTCCTTTATCTACGAGCAGTACTTC,CASGNALTGSFIYEQYF,TRBV12-5,.,TRBJ2-7,.
TGTGCCAGCAGCTGGGGGCAGAACACTGAAGCTTTCTTT,CASSWGQNTEAFF,TRBV7-2,few,TRBJ1-1,.
TGCGCCAGCAGTGAGTCTGGGACAGGGAACGAGCAGTACTTC,CASSESGTGNEQYF,TRBV10-2,few,TRBJ2-7,TRBD1
TGTGCCAGCAGTGAGCTCCTATCCAGGGGGGACGAGCAGTACTTC,CASSELLSRGDEQYF,TRBV6-1,.,TRBJ2-7,.
TGTGCCAGCAGCTTAGAAGCAGGGGACTATGGCTACACCTTC,CASSLEAGDYGYTF,TRBV7-2,few,TRBJ1-2,.
TGTGCCAGCAGTTTGCGGCCAGACTCCTACGAGCAGTACTTC,CASSLRPDSYEQYF,TRBV27,few,TRBJ2-7,.
TGCAGCGTTGAGCCGACAGGAAGAAACACCATATATTTT,CSVEPTGRNTIYF,TRBV29-1,.,TRBJ1-3,.
TGCGCCAGCAGCCAAGATCGGGAGAGAACCGGGGAGCTGTTTTTT,CASSQDRERTGELFF,TRBV4-1,.,TRBJ2-2,.
TGCGCCAGCAGCTTGGCCAGGCAAGAGACCCAGTACTTC,CASSLARQETQYF,TRBV5-1,few,TRBJ2-5,.
TGTGCCAGCAGCCTCCGACAGGGGTATGAAAAACTGTTTTTT,CASSLRQGYEKLFF,TRBV7-9,.,TRBJ1-4,TRBD1
TGTGCCAGTAGTAAAACAGGGGCCCACTACGAGCAGTACTTC,CASSKTGAHYEQYF,TRBV19,.,TRBJ2-7,TRBD1